A single T cell receptor (beta chain) is shown here with its context. The sample belongs to a study of cytomegalovirus exposure and HLA in healthy donors. The overall study: Samples from HLA-typed donors yielded about 85 million unique TCRs in an early data release.

CDR3 length: 17 amino acids. The J segment lost 2 bases and the V segment lost 3 bases, leaving 10 bases of the junction unmatched. Germline CDR1 reads MGHRA; CDR2 reads YSYEKL. Each of the donors was a healthy bone marrow donor. Use of 60 Vbeta and 13 Jbeta primers characterized the PCR. This table comes from immunoSEQ multiplex PCR, and its TCRdb copy is limited to in-frame clones, with some not included. Of 180,000 or so clones listed, roughly 79% are singletons. The gene calls are TRBV4-1 and TRBJ2-5; 9 positions agree with TRBD1. The origin of this receptor is a man aged 45-65 years in good health and CMV-seropositive. What was sequenced was PBMCs. The CDR3, as DNA: TGCGCCAGCAGCCAGGTTCAATACAGGGGGCAACAAGAGACCCAGTACTTC. Protein product: CASSQVQYRGQQETQYF.